The 10 T cell receptor beta chains reported below all come from one sample, sequenced in a study of glioma-infiltrating T cells. Using RNA template, CDR3s of TCR alpha and beta were amplified with iRepertoire arm-PCR. One entry per CDR3 protein, called by TCRdb with MiXCR from the multiplex PCR reads. The sample consists of tens of thousands of distinct CDR3 sequences, about 25% of them appearing once. Sequencing input: glioma tissue, nonneoplastic brain tissue, or PBMCs (not recorded which). All receptors come from a human donor with low-grade glioma or glioblastoma, undergoing nonglioma brain surgery, or in good health (not recorded which).

This clonotype has just a few counts. The V and J genes are TRBV2 and TRBJ2-3; 9 positions match TRBD1. Trimming cost V 8 bases and J 3 bases; bases outside gene matches: 9. Germline values: CDR1 SNHLY, CDR2 FYNNEI. The CDR3 spans 15 residues. The CDR3 DNA sequence: TGTGCCAGCCGAGTTACAGGGGGCAAGACAGATACGCAGTATTTT. Protein product: CASRVTGGKTDTQYF.

This sequence joins TRBV29-1 and TRBJ1-1, with 8 bases fitting TRBD1. V dropped 4 bases and J dropped 4; count of bases not matched to a gene: 5. CDR3 length equals 13 residues. Germline CDR1 SQVTM, CDR2 ANQGSEA. The CDR3 region has the DNA TGCAGCGTTGTACAGGGGGGGATCACTGAAGCTTTCTTT. Translating it yields CSVVQGGITEAFF.

The sample holds many counts of this clonotype. The rearrangement joins TRBV27 to TRBJ2-1; D gene ambiguous. V lost 0 bases and J 0 bases, leaving 9 bases between the germline ends. The length of the CDR3 is 16 residues. Germline V gene sequence: CDR1 MNHEY, CDR2 SMNVEV (reference sequence). This chain's CDR3 is CASSLSTRSSYNEQFF. The CDR3 DNA is TGTGCCAGCAGTTTATCAACACGGAGCTCCTACAATGAGCAGTTCTTC.

This clonotype was picked up many times. The chain joins TRBV7-9 to TRBJ1-2, with a possible D match to TRBD1 (5 bases). Germline V gene data show CDR1 as SEHNR and CDR2 as FQNEAQ (reference sequence). V lost 5 bases, J lost 0 bases, and 13 bases lay in between. The CDR3 spans 15 residues. This CDR3 reads CASSRRQQTNYGYTF. The CDR3 DNA reads as TGTGCCAGCAGCCGTCGACAGCAGACTAACTATGGCTACACCTTC.

This clonotype has ten or more counts. This chain links TRBV2 with TRBJ2-5, with D unresolved. Germline V gene lookup returns CDR1 SNHLY and CDR2 FYNNEI. The ends were cut back, 3 bases at V and 1 base at J, with 12 bases in the middle. The CDR3 extends over 15 amino acids. The CDR3 reads CASSELAGFQETQYF. CDR3 DNA sequence: TGTGCCAGCAGTGAGTTGGCAGGTTTCCAAGAGACCCAGTACTTC.

As to this clonotype: Being one base from a much bigger clone, this may be a read error. The chain is built from TRBV7-9 and TRBJ2-3, with D possibly TRBD2 on 6 matching bases. V lost 2 bases and J lost 2, with 11 bases in between. Germline V gene lookup returns CDR1 SEHNR and CDR2 FQNEAQ (reference sequence). CDR3 length: 15 residues. CDR3 loop: CASSLSGEFTDTQYF. The CDR3 coding sequence is TGTGCCAGCAGCTTATCGGGAGAGTTCACAGATACGCAGTATTTT. Full variable domain (missing parts from reference TRBV7-9 and TRBJ2-3): DTGVSQNPRHKITKRGQNVTFRCDPISEHNRLYWYRQTLGQGPEFLTYFQNEAQLEKSRLLSDRFSAERPKGSFSTLEIQRTEQGDSAMYLCASSLSGEFTDTQYFGPGTRLTVL.

The chain links TRBV27 to TRBJ2-3, with 9 positions matching TRBD2. V dropped 1 base and J dropped 1; count of bases not matched to a gene: 6. Germline CDR1 reads MNHEY; CDR2 reads SMNVEV (reference sequence). There are 17 residues in the CDR3. The CDR3, as DNA: TGTGCCAGCAGTTTATTCGCGGGCGGGGGGGGCACAGATACGCAGTATTTT. It is translated as CASSLFAGGGGTDTQYF.

This clonotype was recorded many times. This chain uses TRBV7-6 with TRBJ1-6; D call uncertain. This CDR3 is 15 amino acids long. Looked up from germline, CDR1 is SGHVS and CDR2 is FNYEAQ. Trimming removed 1 base from V and 5 bases from J, with 9 bases in between. Here the CDR3 reads CASSLGPMDNSPLHF. The CDR3 region has the DNA TGTGCCAGCAGCTTAGGGCCGATGGATAATTCACCCCTCCACTTT.

The table lists this clonotype with many counts. The J gene is TRBJ1-1, the V gene TRBV6-1, with TRBD1 identical over 9 bases. V dropped 7 bases and J dropped 1; count of bases not matched to a gene: 7. Germline values: CDR1 MNHNS, CDR2 SASEGT. CDR3 length equals 15 residues. The CDR3 spells CASTKGDRANTEAFF. CDR3 DNA: TGTGCCAGCACCAAGGGGGACAGGGCGAACACTGAAGCTTTCTTT.

This clonotype was detected once. Being one base from a much bigger clone, this may be a read error. Because the CDR3's place on the DNA is in doubt, the DNA is left out and the CDR3 is given as listed by TCRdb. This sequence joins TRBV29-1 and TRBJ1-1. The CDR3 is made up of 12 amino acids, end residues included. In germline, CDR1 is SQVTM, CDR2 ANQGSEA. CDR3 sequence: CSVADGNTEVFF.